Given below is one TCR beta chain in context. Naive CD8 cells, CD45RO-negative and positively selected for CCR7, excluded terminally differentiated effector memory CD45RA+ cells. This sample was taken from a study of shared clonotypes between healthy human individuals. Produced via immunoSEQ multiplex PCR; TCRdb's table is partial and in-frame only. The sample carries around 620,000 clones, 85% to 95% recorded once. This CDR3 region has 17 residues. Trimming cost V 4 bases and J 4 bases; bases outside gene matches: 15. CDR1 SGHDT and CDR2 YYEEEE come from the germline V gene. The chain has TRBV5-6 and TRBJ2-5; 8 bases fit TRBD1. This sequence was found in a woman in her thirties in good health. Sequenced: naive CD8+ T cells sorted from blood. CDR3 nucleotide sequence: TGTGCCAGCAGCCAAGTAGGCTGGACAGGGACGGGAGAGACCCAGTACTTC. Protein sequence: CASSQVGWTGTGETQYF.